The 16 T cell receptor beta chains given below trace back to one sample, sequenced in a study of shared clonotypes between healthy human individuals. It was CD45RO-negative cells, positively selected for CCR7, that made up naive CD8 cells, with terminally differentiated effector memory CD45RA+ cells excluded. Libraries were prepared by immunoSEQ multiplex PCR; TCRdb keeps only in-frame clonotypes and omits some of them. The sample lists roughly 2,000,000 clones, about 95% occurring once. Sequences were obtained from naive CD8+ T cells sorted from blood. The receptors originated from a man in his late teens or twenties in good health.

With respect to this clone: This sample includes further DNA sequences coding for the same CDR3. The chain carries TRBV19 and TRBJ1-1; 7 bases match TRBD1. V gave up 3 bases and J gave up 7 bases; unmatched junction bases: 2. The germline V gene encodes CDR1 LNHDA and CDR2 SQIVND (reference sequence). This CDR3 contains 12 residues. CDR3 residues: CASSMGTVEAFF. In DNA, the CDR3 is TGTGCCAGTAGTATGGGGACAGTTGAAGCTTTCTTT.

This sequence joins TRBV4-1 and TRBJ2-7, with 9 nucleotides matching TRBD2. After removal of 3 bases from V and 4 bases from J, the junction contained 10 bases not matched to a gene. The CDR3 consists of 16 residues. CDR1 and CDR2 (germline): MGHRA, YSYEKL. The CDR3 region has the DNA TGCGCCAGCAGCCATGCTAGCGGGACGCAGTGGTACGAGCAGTACTTC. Amino acids: CASSHASGTQWYEQYF.

A single count supports this clone. The chain carries TRBV7-6 and TRBJ2-2, with a weak D call TRBD2 (6 bases). The germline V gene has CDR1 SGHVS and CDR2 FNYEAQ. The CDR3 loop spans 14 amino acids. V was pared by 1 base and J by 4 bases, with 7 bases between. This CDR3 is CASSLGEATGELFF. In DNA, the CDR3 is TGTGCCAGCAGCTTAGGGGAGGCCACCGGGGAGCTGTTTTTT.

V usage is TRBV5-4 and J usage is TRBJ2-1, with D tentatively TRBD1 or TRBD2 (5 bases each). Trimming removed 0 bases from V and 10 bases from J, with 11 bases in between. Germline V gives CDR1 SGHNT, CDR2 YYREEE (reference sequence). This CDR3 region has 13 residues. CDR3 nucleotide sequence: TGTGCCAGCAGCTTGGGACCGGGGCCAGAGCAGTTCTTC. Protein product: CASSLGPGPEQFF.

The chain combines TRBV5-3 with TRBJ2-1, with 10 bases matching TRBD2. TRBV5-3 is designated an ORF whose function remains uncertain. J was trimmed by 5 bases and V by 1 base; bases with no gene match: 3. CDR3 length: 15 amino acids. CDR3 sequence: CARSLSGRAHNEQFF. In DNA form, the CDR3 reads TGTGCCAGAAGCTTGAGCGGGAGGGCCCACAATGAGCAGTTCTTC.

This clone occurred once. The rearrangement uses TRBV9 and TRBJ2-3; D is unclear. V lost 6 bases and J 3 bases, leaving 11 bases between the germline ends. The germline CDR1 and CDR2 sequences are SGDLS and YYNGEE. This CDR3 spans 13 amino acids. CDR3 in amino acids: CASNKVGTDTQYF. In DNA form, the CDR3 reads TGTGCCAGCAACAAGGTGGGAACAGATACGCAGTATTTT.

The rearrangement uses TRBV30 and TRBJ2-3; the D is unclear. The CDR3 runs 14 residues. From germline, CDR1 is GTSNPN and CDR2 SVGIG (reference sequence). Between the trimmed V and J ends, which lost 0 bases and 4 bases, there was a span of 11 bases. CDR3 sequence reads: CAWSVSGGADTQYF. The CDR3 nucleotides are TGTGCCTGGAGTGTATCGGGCGGCGCAGATACGCAGTATTTT.

The chain employs TRBV2 and TRBJ2-1; a possible D gene is TRBD2 (5 bases). The CDR3 is 17 amino acids. Trimming removed 6 bases from V and 4 bases from J, with 22 bases in between. Germline CDR1 and CDR2: SNHLY and FYNNEI. This chain's CDR3 is CASSHPGMIRPYNEQFF. The CDR3 bases are TGTGCCAGCAGCCATCCCGGGATGATAAGACCGTACAATGAGCAGTTCTTC.

This clone was recorded once. The chain has TRBV7-9 and TRBJ2-5; TRBD2 agrees at 10 bases. The CDR3 runs 17 residues. Germline V lookup: CDR1 SEHNR, CDR2 FQNEAQ (reference sequence). J lost 0 bases, V lost 4 bases, and 8 bases had no gene match. The CDR3 region has the DNA TGTGCCAGCAGCTCCTTCGACGGACTAGCGGACCAAGAGACCCAGTACTTC. It encodes CASSSFDGLADQETQYF.

The chain links TRBV4-1 to TRBJ2-7; D uncertain. Trimming removed 3 bases at V and 0 bases at J, with 9 bases between. The germline V gene has CDR1 MGHRA and CDR2 YSYEKL. This CDR3 is 14 amino acids long. CDR3 nucleotides: TGCGCCAGCAGCCAGCTGGAGTCCTCCTACGAGCAGTACTTC. It yields the protein CASSQLESSYEQYF.

The CDR3 coding sequence is TGTGCCAGCACCGGGACAGCAAGATCCTACGAGCAGTACTTC. Protein: CASTGTARSYEQYF. The chain joins TRBV28 to TRBJ2-7, with TRBD1 matching 7 bases. V was pared by 7 bases and J by 1 base, with 7 bases of the junction left unmatched. CDR3 length: 14 residues. Germline CDR1 reads MDHEN; CDR2 reads SYDVKM.

CDR3 coding DNA: TGTGCCAGCAGCGATATGGGGGGCGGCTATGGCTACACCTTC. This codes for CASSDMGGGYGYTF. The V gene is TRBV9, the J gene TRBJ1-2; TRBD1 is a possible D gene (6 bases). Trimming pared 3 bases from V and 4 bases from J, leaving 13 bases between. CDR3 length: 14 amino acids. CDR1 and CDR2 (germline): SGDLS, YYNGEE.

The chain uses TRBV7-2 and TRBJ1-4; D may be TRBD1 (6 bases). The CDR3 sequence is 14 residues long. Trimming cost V 5 bases and J 8 bases, with 15 bases left between them. Germline-derived CDR1 and CDR2 are SGHTA and FQGNSA. CDR3 DNA: TGTGCCAGCAGCACTTGGGGGGGCGAAGAAAAACTGTTTTTT. It codes for CASSTWGGEEKLFF.

The rearrangement uses TRBV25-1 and TRBJ2-7; D is uncertain. CDR1 is MGHDK and CDR2 is SYGVNS in the germline V gene. CDR3 length equals 11 residues. Trimming cost V 3 bases and J 3 bases, with 3 bases left between them. The CDR3 sequence: CASSDIYEQYF. The CDR3 DNA reads TGTGCCAGCAGTGATATCTACGAGCAGTACTTC.

The gene calls are TRBV10-3 and TRBJ2-2; 7 nucleotides agree with TRBD1. Unmatched junction bases numbered 4, after V lost 3 bases and J lost 6 bases. This CDR3 region has 14 residues. Germline values: CDR1 ENHRY, CDR2 SYGVKD. The CDR3 DNA reads as TGTGCCATCAGTGACGGACAGGCGGCCGGGGAGCTGTTTTTT. Translated: CAISDGQAAGELFF.

A word on this clone: In the same sample, other DNA sequences code for this CDR3. The chain couples TRBV5-4 to TRBJ1-1; D not certain. Germline loops: CDR1 SGHNT, CDR2 YYREEE (reference sequence). The CDR3 is 14 residues long. Trimming cost V 4 bases and J 3 bases, with 13 bases left between them. The CDR3 sequence: CASSLLRGDTEAFF. CDR3 bases: TGTGCCAGCAGCCTTCTACGAGGAGACACTGAAGCTTTCTTT. The complete variable domain, with remaining parts taken from reference TRBV5-4 and TRBJ1-1, reads ETGVTQSPTHLIKTRGQQVTLRCSSQSGHNTVSWYQQALGQGPQFIFQYYREEENGRGNFPPRFSGLQFPNYSSELNVNALELDDSALYLCASSLLRGDTEAFFGQGTRLTVV.